This TCR beta chain was identified during a study of T cell responses to AZD1222 COVID-19 vaccine. TCRdb's table, derived via immunoSEQ multiplex PCR, lists solely in-frame clones and lacks some. The sample records some 120,000 clones, nearly 90% being singletons. This CDR3 comprises 17 residues. With regard to this clone: No antigen is known for it.

General study findings and limits: Clonal diversity was possibly underestimated, and white British individuals and females predominated among donors.

The source material was peripheral blood, sampled 28 days after the second AZD1222 dose. This receptor was taken from an adult who received the AZD1222 COVID-19 vaccine. The rearrangement joins TRBV21-1 to TRBJ1-5. TRBV21-1 is deemed a pseudogene. CDR3 amino acids: CASSKEMRSGSNQPQHF. CDR3 DNA: TGTGCCAGCAGCAAAGAAATGAGGTCGGGAAGCAATCAGCCCCAGCATTTT.